A few counts support the clone carrying this T cell receptor (beta chain). The antigen is undetermined. With each sample, at least 6 micrograms of total RNA were extracted. The data were taken from a study of blood T cells in healthy people across ages. A second PCR of roughly 7 to 11 cycles used a sample-barcoded 5' primer and a J-beta primer mix. The authors tagged each cDNA molecule using a template-switch adaptor with 12 random nucleotides. TCRdb ran MiXCR on the 5' RACE reads and lists one entry per CDR3 protein. The sample carries 750,000 or so distinct CDR3 sequences, about 25% recorded once. General study results and limits: Whereas aged donors had fewer naive CD4+ cells, long-lived donors had more of them and higher diversity. Conclusively comparing naive with antigen-experienced cells was impossible with unsorted PBMCs.

The sample also formed part of further work on T cells of mothers and their children.

This receptor was taken from a boy aged 10-17 years in good health. What was sequenced was blood.

The CDR3 is CASSLALTNEQFF. The CDR3 DNA is TGTGCCAGCAGCTTAGCGCTCACCAATGAGCAGTTCTTC. J is TRBJ2-1 and V is TRBV7-9; no reliable D call. In germline, CDR1 is SEHNR, CDR2 FQNEAQ (reference sequence). V lost 0 bases and J lost 6, with 6 bases in between. CDR3 length: 13 amino acids.